The 31 T cell receptor beta chains given below trace back to one sample, sequenced in a study of Ad26.COV2.S vaccination and SARS-CoV-2 variants. Treatment noted: around 19 received Ad26.COV2.S at low or high dose, single or two shots; about 5 received placebo; per-sample allocation not given. Specimen acquisition occurred on day 63 following the initial vaccine or placebo injection. Generated by immunoSEQ multiplex PCR, the TCRdb table keeps only in-frame clones and is missing some. The sample holds about 380,000 clones, roughly 80% seen once. The source material was peripheral blood, sampled in a trial of Ad26.COV2.S vaccine versus placebo. All receptors come from a person aged 18-60 years who received the Ad26.COV2.S COVID-19 vaccine or a placebo.

The chain employs TRBV24-1 and TRBJ2-3; 9 bases are a match to TRBD2. With V trimmed by 1 base and J by 9 bases, 19 bases remained unmatched. Germline loops: CDR1 KGHDR, CDR2 SFDVKD. The CDR3 spans 19 residues. CDR3 coding DNA: TGTGCCACCAGTGATTTAGGGACCCCCGGGACTAGCTTTGGAGGAACGCAGTATTTT. Amino acids: CATSDLGTPGTSFGGTQYF.

The rearrangement links TRBV29-1 to TRBJ1-2; 7 bases align to TRBD1. The germline V gene has CDR1 SQVTM and CDR2 ANQGSEA. With V trimmed by 7 bases and J by 8 bases, 10 bases remained unmatched. The CDR3 loop spans 12 amino acids. CDR3 in amino acids: CSAGTVLTGYTF. CDR3 nucleotides: TGCAGCGCCGGGACAGTACTTACGGGCTACACCTTC.

The chain recombines TRBV27 with TRBJ2-5; 8 bases fit TRBD1. CDR1 and CDR2 from the germline V gene are MNHEY and SMNVEV (reference sequence). The junction had 4 bases not matched to a gene; V was cut back by 5 bases and J by 5 bases. The CDR3 has 13 amino acids. This CDR3 is CASSRDRGETQYF. The CDR3, as DNA: TGTGCCAGCAGTCGAGACAGGGGTGAGACCCAGTACTTC.

This sequence joins TRBV3-1 (or the pseudogene TRBV3-2) and TRBJ2-1; 7 positions match TRBD1. V was pared by 5 bases and J by 0 bases, with 7 bases of the junction left unmatched. The germline V gene has CDR1 LGHDT and CDR2 YNNKEL (reference sequence). The CDR3 contains 16 residues. In DNA, the CDR3 is TGTGCCAGCAGCACAAGGGGGCCCAGCTCCTACAATGAGCAGTTCTTC. Its protein is CASSTRGPSSYNEQFF.

The chain recombines TRBV25-1 with TRBJ1-4; D gene uncertain. V lost 8 bases, J lost 0 bases, and 16 bases lay in between. CDR1 and CDR2 (germline): MGHDK, SYGVNS. This CDR3 is built from 16 residues. CDR3 nucleotide sequence: TGTGCCAGCGGCTTCACTGAGACCTCAACTAATGAAAAACTGTTTTTT. It translates to CASGFTETSTNEKLFF.

CDR3 loop: CASSPWGFNSGNTIYF. The DNA of the CDR3 is TGTGCCAGCAGCCCATGGGGGTTTAACTCTGGAAACACCATATATTTT. The V call is TRBV7-9, the J call TRBJ1-3, with a possible D match to TRBD1 (5 bases). Looked up from germline, CDR1 is SEHNR and CDR2 is FQNEAQ (reference sequence). The CDR3 has 16 residues. V lost 5 bases and J 0 bases, leaving 14 bases between the germline ends.

This clone was observed once. V usage is TRBV7-3 and J usage is TRBJ2-2; the D gene is possibly TRBD2 (7 bases). Germline CDR1 reads SGHTA; CDR2 reads FQGTGA. The V and J ends lost 5 bases and 7 bases respectively, with 14 bases between them. The CDR3 contains 14 residues. CDR3 nucleotide sequence: TGTGCCAGCAGCAAGGCGGGGGCCCTCGGGGAGCTGTTTTTT. Its protein is CASSKAGALGELFF.

This chain links TRBV10-2 with TRBJ2-7; 8 bases are a match to TRBD1. The CDR3 has 13 residues. Germline values: CDR1 WSHSY, CDR2 SAAADI. J was trimmed by 3 bases and V by 6 bases; bases with no gene match: 4. The CDR3 DNA reads TGCGCCAGCAGCCTCGGGACAGGCTACGAGCAGTACTTC. Protein: CASSLGTGYEQYF.

The chain is built from TRBV5-4 and TRBJ2-5, with D uncertain. The V and J ends lost 3 bases and 4 bases respectively, with 13 bases between them. CDR1 and CDR2 from the germline V gene are SGHNT and YYREEE (reference sequence). The CDR3 covers 14 residues. In DNA, the CDR3 is TGTGCCAGCAGCTCAAAAGGTGGCGGAGAGACCCAGTACTTC. This gives the protein CASSSKGGGETQYF.

This clone was observed once. The V and J genes are TRBV9 and TRBJ1-1; D not certain. From germline, CDR1 is SGDLS and CDR2 YYNGEE. This CDR3 is 12 amino acids long. Trimming left V 8 bases short and J 0 bases short, with 8 bases between. CDR3 residues: CASPRMNTEAFF. CDR3 in DNA: TGTGCCAGTCCCAGAATGAACACTGAAGCTTTCTTT. The full variable domain, completed using reference TRBV9 and TRBJ1-1, is DSGVTQTPKHLITATGQRVTLRCSPRSGDLSVYWYQQSLDQGLQFLIQYYNGEERAKGNILERFSAQQFPDLHSELNLSSLELGDSALYFCASPRMNTEAFFGQGTRLTVV.

The J gene is TRBJ2-2, the V gene TRBV4-3, with D perhaps assigned TRBD1 or TRBD2 (6 bases each). Germline assignment: CDR1 LGHNA and CDR2 YSLEER. Trimming cost V 3 bases and J 2 bases, with 16 bases left between them. The CDR3 is 17 amino acids. The chain's CDR3 is CASSQYPEGGNTGELFF. CDR3 DNA: TGCGCCAGCAGCCAGTACCCGGAGGGGGGTAACACCGGGGAGCTGTTTTTT.

The genes are TRBV19 and TRBJ1-1, with TRBD1 matching 8 bases. V gave up 7 bases and J gave up 0 bases; unmatched junction bases: 4. This CDR3 has 14 residues. Looked up from germline, CDR1 is LNHDA and CDR2 is SQIVND (reference sequence). This CDR3 reads CASTPGQVNTEAFF. CDR3 DNA sequence: TGTGCCAGTACCCCGGGACAGGTGAACACTGAAGCTTTCTTT.

This clone has a handful of counts. The chain joins TRBV5-4 to TRBJ1-1, with D unresolved. The CDR3 runs to 13 residues. V was pared by 1 base and J by 0 bases, with 4 bases between. Germline assignment: CDR1 SGHNT and CDR2 YYREEE (reference sequence). CDR3 loop: CASSLLLNTEAFF. CDR3 DNA: TGTGCCAGCAGCTTGCTCCTGAACACTGAAGCTTTCTTT. The full variable domain, with the rest looked up from reference TRBV5-4 and TRBJ1-1, is ETGVTQSPTHLIKTRGQQVTLRCSSQSGHNTVSWYQQALGQGPQFIFQYYREEENGRGNFPPRFSGLQFPNYSSELNVNALELDDSALYLCASSLLLNTEAFFGQGTRLTVV.

The V gene is TRBV30, the J gene TRBJ1-6; D not certain. This CDR3 comprises 14 residues. CDR1 and CDR2 (germline): GTSNPN, SVGIG (reference sequence). V gave up 5 bases and J gave up 8 bases, with 16 bases separating them. The CDR3 sequence is CAWGYEASDSPLHF. The CDR3 nucleotides are TGTGCCTGGGGGTACGAGGCGTCGGATTCACCCCTCCACTTT. Using reference TRBV30 and TRBJ1-6 for the parts outside the CDR3, the full variable domain is SQTIHQWPATLVQPVGSPLSLECTVEGTSNPNLYWYRQAAGRGLQLLFYSVGIGQISSEVPQNLSASRPQDRQFILSSKKLLLSDSGFYLCAWGYEASDSPLHFGNGTRLTVT.

The chain is built from TRBV29-1 and TRBJ2-7, with 7 bases fitting TRBD2. Germline assignment: CDR1 SQVTM and CDR2 ANQGSEA. The CDR3 spans 13 residues. The J segment lost 5 bases and the V segment lost 4 bases, leaving 8 bases of the junction unmatched. As DNA, the CDR3 is TGCAGCGTTGTCCCGCCTCGGGAGGACGAGCAGTACTTC. It translates to CSVVPPREDEQYF.

On this clone: Other DNA sequences of this sample code for an identical CDR3. The V call is TRBV7-9, the J call TRBJ1-6; D unresolved. This CDR3 comprises 14 residues. Germline V gene data show CDR1 as SEHNR and CDR2 as FQNEAQ (reference sequence). The V gene lost 2 bases and the J gene lost 0 bases, with 2 bases spanning the gap. The CDR3 here is CASSLSSYNSPLHF. The CDR3 nucleotides read TGTGCCAGCAGCTTAAGCTCCTATAATTCACCCCTCCACTTT.

This chain uses TRBV5-1 with TRBJ2-7; D is uncertain. The V gene lost 4 bases and the J gene lost 3 bases, with 14 bases spanning the gap. This CDR3 has 14 amino acids. Germline V gene lookup returns CDR1 SGHRS and CDR2 YFSETQ. The CDR3 DNA sequence: TGCGCCAGCAGCCAACAGTCTCCCAACTACGAGCAGTACTTC. It specifies CASSQQSPNYEQYF.

V and J are TRBV4-1 and TRBJ1-4; 9 bases are a match to TRBD1. The CDR3 has 13 residues. With 6 bases clipped from V and 7 bases from J, the junction kept 3 bases outside the gene matches. Germline loops: CDR1 MGHRA, CDR2 YSYEKL. CDR3 protein: CASREQGAEKLFF. The CDR3 coding sequence is TGCGCCAGCAGGGAACAGGGGGCTGAAAAACTGTTTTTT.

The chain employs TRBV7-2 and TRBJ2-5; 9 bases match TRBD2. CDR1 is SGHTA and CDR2 is FQGNSA in the germline V gene. After removal of 2 bases from V and 3 bases from J, the junction contained 1 base not matched to a gene. The CDR3 is 14 residues long. The CDR3 spells CASSLSGGKETQYF. As DNA, the CDR3 is TGTGCCAGCAGCTTAAGCGGGGGGAAAGAGACCCAGTACTTC.

The V gene is TRBV10-3, the J gene TRBJ2-1, with D unclear. Deletions cut 4 bases from V and 3 bases from J, with 13 bases between. The germline V gene has CDR1 ENHRY and CDR2 SYGVKD. The CDR3 spans 15 residues. CDR3 nucleotide sequence: TGTGCCATCAGTGGAGATGACCACATCTACAATGAGCAGTTCTTC. As protein: CAISGDDHIYNEQFF.

The chain is built from TRBV11-2 and TRBJ2-7; 7 bases map to TRBD2. The germline V gene has CDR1 SGHAT and CDR2 FQNNGV. The V segment lost 5 bases and the J segment 3 bases; nucleotides outside the gene matches: 4. This CDR3 comprises 13 residues. The CDR3 DNA reads TGTGCCAGCAGCCCCGGGGGGTTCTACGAGCAGTACTTC. It is translated as CASSPGGFYEQYF.

Only one count was recorded for this clone. The rearrangement joins TRBV6-5 to TRBJ2-3, with 9 bases that match TRBD1. CDR1 and CDR2 from the germline V gene are MNHEY and SVGAGI. The CDR3 sequence is 15 residues long. Losses at the gene ends were 8 bases for V and 3 bases for J; bases not matched to a gene: 9. The CDR3 protein is CASAFKGTGTDTQYF. The CDR3 DNA reads as TGTGCCAGCGCTTTCAAAGGGACAGGGACAGATACGCAGTATTTT.

This clone was observed a single time. The V and J genes are TRBV6-6 and TRBJ1-2; D gene uncertain. V lost 11 bases to trimming and J lost 0 bases, with 10 bases between them. Germline assignment: CDR1 MNHNY and CDR2 SVGAGI (reference sequence). The CDR3 covers 12 residues. The CDR3 bases are TGTGCCGGGTCGGGAGCTAACTATGGCTACACCTTC. Translated: CAGSGANYGYTF.

The chain is built from TRBV5-4 and TRBJ2-7; D uncertain. The germline gives CDR1 SGHNT, CDR2 YYREEE (reference sequence). Trimming took off 2 bases at V and 3 bases at J, with 6 bases between the two ends. CDR3 size: 12 residues. CDR3 protein: CASSLRNYEQYF. Written as DNA, the CDR3 is TGTGCCAGCAGCTTACGAAACTACGAGCAGTACTTC.

The chain combines TRBV11-1 with TRBJ2-7; 12 bases map to TRBD2. The CDR3 loop spans 15 amino acids. Germline CDR1 and CDR2: SGHAT and FQDESV (reference sequence). J lost 4 bases, V lost 4 bases, and 5 bases had no gene match. CDR3 amino acids: CASSWTSGTIYEQYF. CDR3 in DNA: TGTGCCAGCAGCTGGACTAGCGGGACAATTTACGAGCAGTACTTC.

V and J are TRBV5-1 and TRBJ2-1, with 9 bases aligning to TRBD2. Germline values: CDR1 SGHRS, CDR2 YFSETQ. V lost 2 bases to trimming and J lost 8 bases; unmatched junction nucleotides: 14. This CDR3 has 17 amino acids. CDR3 loop: CASSFKLSGRGRDEQFF. CDR3 DNA sequence: TGCGCCAGCAGCTTCAAACTTAGCGGGAGAGGTAGAGATGAGCAGTTCTTC.

This rearrangement joins TRBV7-9 to TRBJ2-2, with TRBD2 as a possible D gene (7 bases). CDR1 and CDR2 (germline): SEHNR, FQNEAQ (reference sequence). CDR3 length: 15 amino acids. Trimming removed 6 bases at V and 3 bases at J, with 14 bases between. The CDR3 sequence: CASSYGGGDTGELFF. CDR3 nucleotide sequence: TGTGCCAGCAGTTACGGCGGGGGCGACACCGGGGAGCTGTTTTTT. Filled out from reference TRBV7-9 and TRBJ2-2, the complete variable domain reads DTGVSQNPRHKITKRGQNVTFRCDPISEHNRLYWYRQTLGQGPEFLTYFQNEAQLEKSRLLSDRFSAERPKGSFSTLEIQRTEQGDSAMYLCASSYGGGDTGELFFGEGSRLTVL.

J is TRBJ2-7 and V is TRBV27, with D unclear. V gave up 5 bases and J gave up 5 bases, with 16 bases separating them. The CDR3 extends over 14 amino acids. CDR1 is MNHEY and CDR2 is SMNVEV in the germline V gene (reference sequence). CDR3 DNA sequence: TGTGCCAGCAGTCCATCTAAGGGATTAGACGAGCAGTACTTC. This sequence encodes CASSPSKGLDEQYF.

V usage is TRBV3-1 (or the pseudogene TRBV3-2) and J usage is TRBJ1-1; 8 bases are shared with TRBD1. Germline loops: CDR1 LGHDT, CDR2 YNNKEL (reference sequence). Trimming removed 4 bases from V and 5 bases from J; junction bases left unmatched: 6. This CDR3 contains 14 residues. The CDR3 spells CASSLLDRGTEAFF. Written as DNA, the CDR3 is TGTGCCAGCAGCCTACTCGACAGGGGTACTGAAGCTTTCTTT.

This clone was seen once. Other DNA sequences in the sample encode the same CDR3. The chain employs TRBV19 and TRBJ1-2, with D perhaps TRBD1 (5 bases). The V end lost 1 base, the J end lost 5 bases, and 11 bases lay between the germline ends. Per germline, CDR1 LNHDA and CDR2 SQIVND (reference sequence). The CDR3 runs to 14 residues. CDR3 in amino acids: CASSIGRGGYGYTF. In DNA, the CDR3 is TGTGCCAGTAGTATAGGGCGGGGCGGGTATGGCTACACCTTC.

This chain joins TRBV10-3 and TRBJ2-3; D is unclear. V was pared by 10 bases and J by 3 bases, with 29 bases between. CDR3 length equals 18 residues. CDR1 ENHRY and CDR2 SYGVKD come from the germline V gene. The CDR3 reads CATGRSSVPRDATDTQYF. CDR3 nucleotides: TGTGCCACCGGAAGGAGCAGTGTCCCCCGTGACGCGACAGATACGCAGTATTTT.